These T cell receptor beta chains were read from a single sample in a study of T cell repertoires in cytomegalovirus infection. Their cognate antigens are unknown. In TCRdb, the reads were re-called with MiXCR into one record per CDR3 protein. There are approximately 500,000 distinct CDR3 sequences in the sample; roughly a third occur only once, and about 17% lies in the top ten. Sequencing was performed on cultured PBMCs, taken from culture after CMV antigen stimulation. The receptors were gathered from a human donor in good health (CMV status not recorded). Some clones in this sample may be carry-over from other donors' samples. Both conserved end residues are part of each CDR3. D genes are given only for firm matches. Size is stated for part of the rows, as once, few or many counts, or as a class when the clone is expanded.

D,size,J,V,DNA,CDR3
NA,NA,TRBJ1-3,TRBV7-2,TGTGCCAGCAGCTTCCCAGGAGTAAACACCATATATTTT,CASSFPGVNTIYF
TRBD1,few,TRBJ1-2,TRBV3-1,TGTGCCAGCAGCCCTTCTCGGACAGGTGGCTACACCTTC,CASSPSRTGGYTF
TRBD1,NA,TRBJ1-5,TRBV6-5,TGTGCCAGCAGACCTCTAACCGGGACAGGGGATCAGCCCCAGCATTTT,CASRPLTGTGDQPQHF
TRBD2,NA,TRBJ2-2,TRBV11-3,TGTGCCAGCAGCCCTCGGACTAGCGTGGGCGGGGAGCTGTTTTTT,CASSPRTSVGGELFF
NA,NA,TRBJ2-7,TRBV4-1,TGCGCCAGCAGCCAAGATCGCCTCAACTACGAGCAGTACTTC,CASSQDRLNYEQYF
TRBD1,NA,TRBJ2-2,TRBV12-5,TGTGCTAGTGGCCGTGTCACAGGGGGCTACACCGGGGAGCTGTTTTTT,CASGRVTGGYTGELFF
NA,NA,TRBJ2-1,TRBV2,TGTGCCAGCAGGAACCCCTATGGGGGGTCACCATACAATGAGCAGTTCTTC,CASRNPYGGSPYNEQFF
TRBD2,NA,TRBJ2-1,TRBV7-3,TGTGCCAGCAGCCGACTAGCGGGAGCCGGTGAGCAGTTCTTC,CASSRLAGAGEQFF
TRBD2,many,TRBJ2-7,TRBV7-2,TGTGCCAGCAGCTTACAGCCGACTAGCGGATCTCTCCACGAGCAGTACTTC,CASSLQPTSGSLHEQYF
NA,NA,TRBJ1-1,TRBV3-1,TGTGCCAGCAGCCAAGCGGGCAGGAACACTGAAGCTTTCTTT,CASSQAGRNTEAFF
TRBD1,NA,TRBJ2-3,TRBV11-2,TGTGCCAGCAGCTTAGATTGGACAGGGGGGGCGCAGTATTTT,CASSLDWTGGAQYF
NA,NA,TRBJ1-5,TRBV6-2/TRBV6-3,TGTGCCAGCAGAAAACAGACTAGCAATCAGCCCCAGCATTTT,CASRKQTSNQPQHF
TRBD2,few,TRBJ2-7,TRBV4-1,TGTGCCAGCAGCTTAGGACTAGCGGGACCATACGAGCAGTACTTC,CASSLGLAGPYEQYF
NA,few,TRBJ2-5,TRBV7-2,TGTGCCAGCAGTTCCGCCCCGACGCGGCAAGAGACCCAGTACTTC,CASSSAPTRQETQYF
TRBD1,NA,TRBJ1-2,TRBV7-2,TGTGCCAGCAGCCCGGGACAGGTTGTTTCAAACTATGGCTACACCTTC,CASSPGQVVSNYGYTF
NA,NA,TRBJ1-2,TRBV7-2,TGTGCCAGCAGCTTCTCCTATGGCTACACCTTC,CASSFSYGYTF
TRBD1,NA,TRBJ1-1,TRBV27,TGTGCCAGTAAAGGACAGGGGGCTTACGAAGCTTTCTTT,CASKGQGAYEAFF
TRBD1,few,TRBJ2-2,TRBV27,TGTGCCAGCACAGACAGGGGTGACACCGGGGAGCTGTTTTTT,CASTDRGDTGELFF
NA,NA,TRBJ2-3,TRBV24-1,TGTGCCACCAGTGATAGGGCTTTAACACGCACAGATACGCAGTATTTT,CATSDRALTRTDTQYF
TRBD1,NA,TRBJ2-1,TRBV7-9,TGTGCCAGCAGCGCCAGACAGGGGGCTCCAAAAAGTGAGCAGTTCTTC,CASSARQGAPKSEQFF
NA,NA,TRBJ1-1,TRBV10-3,TGTGCCATCACTCGGACAGACAGCTACACTGAAGCTTTCTTT,CAITRTDSYTEAFF
NA,NA,TRBJ2-7,TRBV19,TGTGCCAGTAGTATCATTCCGGGTCACTACGAGCAGTACTTC,CASSIIPGHYEQYF
TRBD1,NA,TRBJ1-1,TRBV7-9,TGTGCCAGCAGCGTCACGGGTGAGGGGGCGAGAGCTTTCTTT,CASSVTGEGARAFF
NA,many,TRBJ2-7,TRBV28,TGTGCCAGCACCGGGGGTTACGAGCAGTACTTC,CASTGGYEQYF
NA,NA,TRBJ1-5,TRBV27,TGTGCCAGCAGTGGAGCTCAGGGGCTGCCTCAGCCCCAGCATTTT,CASSGAQGLPQPQHF